This T cell receptor (beta chain) was retrieved from a study of blood T cell repertoires in COVID-19. This clone was counted once. The repertoire was sequenced with immunoSEQ multiplex PCR; TCRdb's copy has only in-frame clones and lacks some. Found here are fewer than 300,000 clones, roughly 88% of them singletons; the top ten hold roughly 0.8%. The receptor comes from a woman aged 25 to 39 with acute or convalescent COVID-19. Sample: peripheral blood.

This CDR3 reads CASSGRGETQYF. In nucleotides, the CDR3 is TGTGCCAGCAGCGGACGGGGAGAGACCCAGTACTTC. This sequence joins TRBV7-8 and TRBJ2-5, with D possibly being TRBD2 (5 bases). V lost 5 bases to trimming and J lost 4 bases, with 8 bases between them. The length of the CDR3 is 12 residues. Germline V gene lookup returns CDR1 SGHVS and CDR2 FQNEAQ.